Listed below are T cell receptor beta chains from one sample, sequenced in a study of OX40 agonist ivuxolimab in advanced cancers. Method: immunoSEQ multiplex PCR; TCRdb's copy keeps in-frame clones and lacks some. This table has about 35,000 clones, roughly 80% appearing once. The material was CD4+ or CD8+ T cells sorted from blood, obtained in a trial of the OX40 agonist ivuxolimab. The origin of the receptors is an adult with an advanced solid tumor such as melanoma, head and neck, liver or kidney cancer. CDR3s include the opening cysteine and the closing phenylalanine or tryptophan. D genes are given only for firm matches. Clone sizes are given selectively: once, few, many, or a class where the clone is expanded.

TRBV28	.	.	TRBJ1-1	TGTGCCAGCAGTTTGTACAGGGTAGACACTGAAGCTTTCTTT	CASSLYRVDTEAFF
TRBV2	.	TRBD1	TRBJ1-1	TGTGCCAGCAGCCCGACAGGGCGCACTGAAGCTTTCTTT	CASSPTGRTEAFF
TRBV4-1	.	TRBD1	TRBJ2-7	TGCGCCAGCAGCCAACTCCCCTCGGGACAGGGCTACGAGCAGTACTTC	CASSQLPSGQGYEQYF
TRBV6-6	.	.	TRBJ1-2	TGTGCCAGCAGTTCCAGCCTAAGGGGAAATGGCTACACCTTC	CASSSSLRGNGYTF
TRBV7-3	.	.	TRBJ1-1	TGTGCCAGCAGCTTAACAGGAGGGTTTAATGAAGCTTTCTTT	CASSLTGGFNEAFF
TRBV9	.	TRBD2	TRBJ2-1	TGTGCCAGCAGCGTAGGTAGCGGGGGGCTCAATGAGCAGTTCTTC	CASSVGSGGLNEQFF
TRBV9	.	.	TRBJ2-5	TGTGCCAGCAACCCGTGTAGGTTCGAGACCCAGTACTTC	CASNPCRFETQYF
TRBV30	.	.	TRBJ2-3	TGTGCCTGGAGTCCTAGCACAGATACGCAGTATTTT	CAWSPSTDTQYF
TRBV4-3	few	TRBD2	TRBJ2-7	TGCGCCAGCAGCCAAGAGGCTAGCGGGGCTCACTACGAGCAGTACTTC	CASSQEASGAHYEQYF
TRBV5-6	.	.	TRBJ1-1	TGTGCCAGCAGTCTCCCGCCCGGGGGTAGGTACACTGAAGCTTTCTTT	CASSLPPGGRYTEAFF
TRBV5-4	few	.	TRBJ2-2	TGTGCCAGCAGCTTGCTGGTCCGAACGAACACCGGGGAGCTGTTTTTT	CASSLLVRTNTGELFF
TRBV6-5	.	.	TRBJ1-4	TGTGCCAGCAAAAGACAAATTCCTACTAATGAAAAACTGTTTTTT	CASKRQIPTNEKLFF
TRBV4-3	.	.	TRBJ1-3	TGCGCCAGCAGCCAACTTCTTTCGACAGACTCTGGAAACACCATATATTTT	CASSQLLSTDSGNTIYF
TRBV6-1	.	.	TRBJ1-5	TGTGCCAGCGGCCGGGACCTACCAAGCAATCAGCCCCAGCATTTT	CASGRDLPSNQPQHF
TRBV19	.	.	TRBJ2-3	TGTGCCAGTTCTTGGGGCACAGATACGCAGTATTTT	CASSWGTDTQYF
TRBV10-3	medium-sized	.	TRBJ2-7	TGTGCCATCAGCCTGGGACAAACGGGCGAGCAGTACTTC	CAISLGQTGEQYF
TRBV28	.	TRBD1	TRBJ2-7	TGTGCCAGCAGTTTATTAGGGACAGGAGGTTACGAGCAGTACTTC	CASSLLGTGGYEQYF
TRBV11-3	.	.	TRBJ1-3	TGTGCCAGCAGCTTAAGGTGGAAGGCTGGAAACACCATATATTTT	CASSLRWKAGNTIYF
TRBV2	.	.	TRBJ2-3	TGTGCCAGCAGTGAAGCGAGTGGGAACACAGATACGCAGTATTTT	CASSEASGNTDTQYF
TRBV6-4	.	.	TRBJ2-3	TGTGCCAGCAGTGACGGGACTGTTACGCAGTATTTT	CASSDGTVTQYF
TRBV9	.	.	TRBJ2-1	TGTGCCAGCAGCGTAGAGGCACGAGAGGTTTACAATGAGCAGTTCTTC	CASSVEAREVYNEQFF
TRBV6-5	once	TRBD1	TRBJ1-5	TGTGCCAGCAGGACAGGGACAAATCAGCCCCAGCATTTT	CASRTGTNQPQHF
TRBV28	.	TRBD2	TRBJ2-7	TGTGCCAGCAGTTACTCGGGACTAGCGGTGGAGGGGCAGTACTTC	CASSYSGLAVEGQYF
TRBV19	.	.	TRBJ2-5	TGTGCCAGTAGTATAGGGGGGTCAGAGACCCAGTACTTC	CASSIGGSETQYF
TRBV28	.	.	TRBJ1-1	TGTGCCAGCGGCTTAGGCCTGGGCACTGAAGCTTTCTTT	CASGLGLGTEAFF
TRBV7-3	.	.	TRBJ2-7	TGTGCCAGCAGCCCCTCAGGCTCTGGAGGGAGTGAGCAGTACTTC	CASSPSGSGGSEQYF
TRBV7-9	.	.	TRBJ1-6	TGTGCCAGCAGCTTAGGTCAAGTTAATTCACCCCTCCACTTT	CASSLGQVNSPLHF
TRBV7-8	.	.	TRBJ1-1	TGTGCCAGCAGCTTAGAAGGGCGGGGGAACACTGAAGCTTTCTTT	CASSLEGRGNTEAFF
TRBV30	.	.	TRBJ1-1	TGTGCCTGGAGTGTTAATTCGTGGGGCAAAGGCGCTGAAGCTTTCTTT	CAWSVNSWGKGAEAFF
TRBV28	.	TRBD1	TRBJ1-2	TGTGCCAGCAGTGAACCGGGACAGGGTTTGCGTGGCTACACCTTC	CASSEPGQGLRGYTF